This T cell receptor beta chain was observed in a study of vaccination effects on CD4 cells after COVID-19. Study overall: Prior to sequencing, the ViraFEST assay stimulated PBMC with viral peptide pools, which expanded the antigen-specific CD4+ T cells.

V gave up 6 bases and J gave up 4 bases, with 4 bases separating them. Per germline, CDR1 SGHRS and CDR2 YFSETQ. This CDR3 comprises 11 residues. When around 10 days of culture had elapsed, CD4+ T cells were isolated. Each culture had half its medium swapped for IL-2 medium on days 3 and 7. Remarks on this clone: Its target is unknown.

Study conclusions and caveats: Few convalescent patients and no early post-infection timepoints were included in the study.

The method was immunoSEQ multiplex PCR; TCRdb's version includes in-frame clones alone and lacks a portion of them. The sample shows more than 50,000 clones, about 83% of them seen only once. The material sequenced was CD4+ T cells from PBMCs cultured without peptide, taken before COVID-19 vaccination. The sequence was obtained from a human donor who received a COVID-19 vaccine. The rearrangement uses TRBV5-1 and TRBJ2-2; D unclear. The CDR3 nucleotides are TGCGCCAGCACTATCACCGGGGAGCTGTTTTTT. Its translation: CASTITGELFF.